A selection of T cell receptor beta chains follows, all from one sample in a study of CD8+ T cells in alopecia areata. Sequencing was performed with immunoSEQ multiplex PCR; in TCRdb, only in-frame clones are kept and a portion is missing. Here the sample spans some 240,000 clones, roughly 56% being singletons. Material: CD4+ T cells sorted from blood, obtained at week 4, from a patient treated with tofacitinib. The receptors derive from a human donor with alopecia areata. Each CDR3 is given with its conserved first and last residue. D genes are given only for firm matches. Only some rows state a clone size, as once, few, many or a class for expanded clones.

d_call	clone_size	v_call	j_call	cdr3_nt	cdr3_aa
TRBD2	NA	TRBV4-3	TRBJ2-3	TGCGCCAGCAGCCAAGATCTAGCGGGGGGAATCTCTAGCACAGATACGCAGTATTTT	CASSQDLAGGISSTDTQYF
NA	NA	TRBV5-1	TRBJ1-2	TGCGCCAGCACCAACGGAGGGGGAAACTATGGCTACACCTTC	CASTNGGGNYGYTF
TRBD2	NA	TRBV7-2	TRBJ2-5	TGTGCCAGCAGACCACGGACTAGCGGGGGGGCGGAGACCCAGTACTTC	CASRPRTSGGAETQYF
NA	few	TRBV4-3	TRBJ1-2	TGCGCCAGCAGCCAAGATCTTCACTTCAACTATGGCTACACCTTC	CASSQDLHFNYGYTF
NA	NA	TRBV12-5	TRBJ2-3	TGTGCTAGTGGACCGAACACAGATACGCAGTATTTT	CASGPNTDTQYF
NA	NA	TRBV30	TRBJ1-2	TGTGCCTGGAATCTCGGGGTGGAGTATGGCTACACCTTC	CAWNLGVEYGYTF
TRBD2	few	TRBV29-1	TRBJ2-3	TGCAGCGTTGAAATAGTAGCGGGGGTCACAGATACGCAGTATTTT	CSVEIVAGVTDTQYF
NA	once	TRBV30	TRBJ2-5	TGTGCCTGGAGTGCGCCCGGGGAGACCCAGTACTTC	CAWSAPGETQYF
TRBD1	NA	TRBV10-3	TRBJ2-7	TGTGCCATCAGTGCCCAGGGGGCGCGAACCTCCTACGAGCAGTACTTC	CAISAQGARTSYEQYF
NA	NA	TRBV9	TRBJ2-3	TGTGCCAGCAGCGGAAACCTGGTAGCAGATACGCAGTATTTT	CASSGNLVADTQYF
NA	few	TRBV6-5	TRBJ2-1	TGTGCCAGCAGTTCCACGTACAATGAGCAGTTCTTC	CASSSTYNEQFF
NA	NA	TRBV25-1	TRBJ1-2	TGTGCCAGCAGTGAATACCGGATCGGGGATAACTATGGCTACACCTTC	CASSEYRIGDNYGYTF
NA	NA	TRBV11-2	TRBJ1-2	TGTGCCAGCACCTTGGGACAAATTAACTATGGCTACACCTTC	CASTLGQINYGYTF
TRBD2	NA	TRBV4-3	TRBJ2-3	TGCGCCAGCAGCCAGATTTATAGCGGGGGGCCAAGCACAGATACGCAGTATTTT	CASSQIYSGGPSTDTQYF
TRBD1	NA	TRBV6-4	TRBJ1-6	TGTGCCAGCAGTGCGCGACAGGGGATTTCACCCCTCCACTTT	CASSARQGISPLHF
NA	NA	TRBV20-1	TRBJ2-5	TGCAGTGCTCTCATCCTGGAGACCCAGTACTTC	CSALILETQYF
NA	many	TRBV19	TRBJ2-1	TGTGCCAGTAGTGCCAACTTTCTAGGGGACGGCTCCTACAATGAGCAGTTCTTC	CASSANFLGDGSYNEQFF
NA	NA	TRBV29-1	TRBJ2-3	TGCAGCGTAGCGGACGGAGGAGGCACAGATACGCAGTATTTT	CSVADGGGTDTQYF
NA	NA	TRBV19	TRBJ2-2	TGTGCCTGCCGACAGACGAACACCGGGGAGCTGTTTTTT	CACRQTNTGELFF
NA	once	TRBV11-3	TRBJ2-7	TGTGCCAGCAGCTTAAAAGACTACGAGCAGTACTTC	CASSLKDYEQYF
NA	once	TRBV30	TRBJ1-2	TGTGCCTGGATCCATCGGGGCTATGGCTACACCTTC	CAWIHRGYGYTF
NA	NA	TRBV13	TRBJ1-6	TGTGCCAGCAGCTTCCAGAATTCACCCCTCCACTTT	CASSFQNSPLHF
NA	NA	TRBV9	TRBJ2-3	TGTGCCAGCAGCCCCAGGGAAGGGAGCACAGATACGCAGTATTTT	CASSPREGSTDTQYF
NA	NA	TRBV30	TRBJ1-2	TGTGCCTGGAGTGCTGGACAGAACTATGGCTACACCTTC	CAWSAGQNYGYTF
NA	once	TRBV6-5	TRBJ1-6	TGTGCCAGCAGTTACACCGGGCGTTCACCCCTCCACTTT	CASSYTGRSPLHF
NA	NA	TRBV15	TRBJ1-6	TGTGCCACCAGCAAACCCGAAGACTCACCCCTCCACTTT	CATSKPEDSPLHF
NA	once	TRBV7-2	TRBJ1-2	TGTGCCAGCAGCTCCGGGACGGCCCTCGGCTACACCTTC	CASSSGTALGYTF
NA	few	TRBV30	TRBJ1-2	TGTGCCTGGAGTGTTGGTAACAGGCTTAACTATGGCTACACCTTC	CAWSVGNRLNYGYTF
NA	NA	TRBV29-1	TRBJ2-5	TGCAGCGTTGGTAAAGACCTCCAAGAGACCCAGTACTTC	CSVGKDLQETQYF
NA	NA	TRBV5-1	TRBJ1-6	TGCGCCAGCAGCACACGATGGGATTCACCCCTCCACTTT	CASSTRWDSPLHF
NA	NA	TRBV27	TRBJ1-6	TGTGCCAGCAGTTTATACAGAAATTCACCCCTCCACTTT	CASSLYRNSPLHF
TRBD1	few	TRBV5-1	TRBJ1-2	TGCGCCAGCAGCCCGCCGGGACAGGGGGCAATCGGCTACACCTTC	CASSPPGQGAIGYTF
TRBD2	NA	TRBV30	TRBJ2-3	TGTGCCTGGGATAATAGCGGGGAGACGCAGTATTTT	CAWDNSGETQYF
NA	NA	TRBV9	TRBJ2-1	TGTGCCAGCAGCGCCCTAACAGGGATGGTACCGTTCTTC	CASSALTGMVPFF
NA	few	TRBV30	TRBJ2-2	TGTGCCTGGAGTTGGGAAGTGGGCCCCACCGGGGAGCTGTTTTTT	CAWSWEVGPTGELFF
NA	NA	TRBV11-2	TRBJ2-7	TGTGCCAGCAGCTTCTCCTACGAGCAGTACTTC	CASSFSYEQYF
NA	NA	TRBV29-1	TRBJ2-2	TGCAGCGTTGAGTTCTCCGGGGGGCGCGGCACCGGGGAGCTGTTTTTT	CSVEFSGGRGTGELFF
NA	NA	TRBV6-5	TRBJ2-2	TGTGCCAGCAGTCGAACCGGGGAGCTGTTTTTT	CASSRTGELFF
NA	NA	TRBV25-1	TRBJ2-3	TGTGCCAGCAGTCTAAGAACAGGGACGCAGTATTTT	CASSLRTGTQYF
NA	once	TRBV30	TRBJ1-2	TGTGCCTGGAGTGTACTTGAGGGCAGGGCTATGGTTGGGGGTAACTATGGCTACACCTTC	CAWSVLEGRAMVGGNYGYTF
TRBD1	NA	TRBV29-1	TRBJ1-1	TGCAGCGTCCTCCCTCGAACAGGGGGGAACACTGAAGCTTTCTTT	CSVLPRTGGNTEAFF
TRBD2	few	TRBV7-9	TRBJ2-1	TGTGCCAGTTCCCTTGATAGCGGGTTGGTTCAGTTCTTC	CASSLDSGLVQFF
NA	NA	TRBV29-1	TRBJ1-1	TGCAGCGTTCATTGGGAGGGCACTGAAGCTTTCTTT	CSVHWEGTEAFF
NA	NA	TRBV7-8	TRBJ1-5	TGTGCCAGCAGCTTATTCCGCGGGAACAATCAGCCCCAGCATTTT	CASSLFRGNNQPQHF
NA	NA	TRBV30	TRBJ1-5	TGTGCCTGGAGTACAGGGCCGGCGGGTAGCAATCAGCCCCAGCATTTT	CAWSTGPAGSNQPQHF
NA	NA	TRBV27	TRBJ1-6	TGTGCCAGCAGGCCTAATAACAGGGTGACACCCCTCCACTTT	CASRPNNRVTPLHF
NA	NA	TRBV14	TRBJ1-6	TGTGCCAGCAGCTCCGGGAGACTTACACCCCTCCACTTT	CASSSGRLTPLHF
NA	NA	TRBV29-1	TRBJ2-5	TGCAGCGTGGGAACAGGGAACCAAGAGACCCAGTACTTC	CSVGTGNQETQYF
NA	NA	TRBV7-2	TRBJ2-7	TGTGCCAGCAGCCACCCTGCCGGGCACCAGTACTTC	CASSHPAGHQYF